The rows below give T cell receptor beta chains drawn from one sample of a study of T-cell reconstitution after alpha-beta-depleted transplantation in children. TCRdb re-analysed the PCR reads in MiXCR, keeping a single row per CDR3 protein. The sample holds a few hundred thousand distinct CDR3 sequences, 10% to 15% seen once. The material sequenced was PBMCs, mostly from graft donor cells, taken 360 days after TCRalphabeta/CD19-depleted stem cell transplant. Source of these receptors: a male patient younger than 18 who had a stem cell transplant for acute myeloid leukemia, so the T cells may come from the graft donor. Each CDR3 is given with its conserved first and last residue. The D gene is left open where the match is weak. Clone size is shown for a subset of rows, as once, few, many or a class of expanded clone.

j_call v_call d_call clone_size cdr3_aa cdr3_nt
TRBJ2-5 TRBV7-6 - few CASSRNGYQETQYF TGTGCCAGCAGCCGTAATGGGTACCAAGAGACCCAGTACTTC
TRBJ1-2 TRBV29-1 - - CSVESGAGGRGYTF TGCAGCGTTGAATCCGGGGCCGGGGGTCGTGGCTACACCTTC
TRBJ2-1 TRBV5-6 - few CASSPATRSSYNEQFF TGTGCCAGCAGCCCGGCGACGCGTAGCTCCTACAATGAGCAGTTCTTC
TRBJ2-1 TRBV9 TRBD2 - CASSILAGGSNEQFF TGTGCCAGCAGTATCCTAGCGGGAGGAAGCAATGAGCAGTTCTTC
TRBJ2-2 TRBV27 TRBD2 few CASTPRGRAGELFF TGTGCCAGCACCCCACGGGGGAGGGCCGGGGAGCTGTTTTTT
TRBJ2-2 TRBV12-3/TRBV12-4 - - CASSLLAPGELFF TGTGCCAGCAGTTTACTAGCCCCCGGGGAGCTGTTTTTT
TRBJ1-2 TRBV29-1 - - CSVVTLRDGYTF TGCAGCGTTGTTACTCTACGGGATGGCTACACCTTC
TRBJ2-7 TRBV13 TRBD1 - CASGIDRGHEQYF TGTGCCAGCGGCATAGACAGGGGCCACGAGCAGTACTTC
TRBJ2-2 TRBV4-2 TRBD2 few CASSQDHLAGERTGELFF TGTGCCAGCAGCCAAGATCACCTGGCGGGGGAACGCACCGGGGAGCTGTTTTTT
TRBJ2-2 TRBV15 - few CATSRRGWTGELFF TGTGCCACCAGCAGAAGGGGTTGGACCGGGGAGCTGTTTTTT
TRBJ2-7 TRBV11-2 - few CASSGFDKAYEQYF TGTGCCAGCAGCGGCTTTGATAAAGCCTACGAGCAGTACTTC
TRBJ2-7 TRBV11-3 TRBD1 - CASSFDRGRSEQYF TGTGCCAGCAGCTTCGACAGGGGGAGGAGCGAGCAGTACTTC
TRBJ2-3 TRBV9 TRBD2 few CASKGLAGGGDTQYF TGTGCCAGTAAAGGACTAGCGGGAGGTGGAGATACGCAGTATTTT
TRBJ1-3 TRBV30 - - CAWSVGRSSGNTIYF TGTGCCTGGAGTGTAGGACGGAGCTCTGGAAACACCATATATTTT
TRBJ2-5 TRBV20-1 - few CSARDWRDVLETQYF TGCAGTGCTAGAGACTGGCGGGATGTGCTGGAGACCCAGTACTTC
TRBJ1-1 TRBV23-1 - - CASSCAFF TGCGCCAGCTCTTGTGCTTTCTTT
TRBJ2-7 TRBV5-1 - few CASSLLGQLHRLSYEQYF TGCGCCAGCAGCCTATTAGGACAGCTCCACCGACTTTCCTACGAGCAGTACTTC
TRBJ2-5 TRBV12-3/TRBV12-4 - few CASSLFTGAEETQYF TGTGCCAGCAGTTTATTTACGGGGGCGGAAGAGACCCAGTACTTC
TRBJ2-1 TRBV12-3/TRBV12-4 TRBD2 - CASSSLAGGAYNEQFF TGTGCCAGCAGTTCCTTAGCGGGAGGAGCCTACAATGAGCAGTTCTTC